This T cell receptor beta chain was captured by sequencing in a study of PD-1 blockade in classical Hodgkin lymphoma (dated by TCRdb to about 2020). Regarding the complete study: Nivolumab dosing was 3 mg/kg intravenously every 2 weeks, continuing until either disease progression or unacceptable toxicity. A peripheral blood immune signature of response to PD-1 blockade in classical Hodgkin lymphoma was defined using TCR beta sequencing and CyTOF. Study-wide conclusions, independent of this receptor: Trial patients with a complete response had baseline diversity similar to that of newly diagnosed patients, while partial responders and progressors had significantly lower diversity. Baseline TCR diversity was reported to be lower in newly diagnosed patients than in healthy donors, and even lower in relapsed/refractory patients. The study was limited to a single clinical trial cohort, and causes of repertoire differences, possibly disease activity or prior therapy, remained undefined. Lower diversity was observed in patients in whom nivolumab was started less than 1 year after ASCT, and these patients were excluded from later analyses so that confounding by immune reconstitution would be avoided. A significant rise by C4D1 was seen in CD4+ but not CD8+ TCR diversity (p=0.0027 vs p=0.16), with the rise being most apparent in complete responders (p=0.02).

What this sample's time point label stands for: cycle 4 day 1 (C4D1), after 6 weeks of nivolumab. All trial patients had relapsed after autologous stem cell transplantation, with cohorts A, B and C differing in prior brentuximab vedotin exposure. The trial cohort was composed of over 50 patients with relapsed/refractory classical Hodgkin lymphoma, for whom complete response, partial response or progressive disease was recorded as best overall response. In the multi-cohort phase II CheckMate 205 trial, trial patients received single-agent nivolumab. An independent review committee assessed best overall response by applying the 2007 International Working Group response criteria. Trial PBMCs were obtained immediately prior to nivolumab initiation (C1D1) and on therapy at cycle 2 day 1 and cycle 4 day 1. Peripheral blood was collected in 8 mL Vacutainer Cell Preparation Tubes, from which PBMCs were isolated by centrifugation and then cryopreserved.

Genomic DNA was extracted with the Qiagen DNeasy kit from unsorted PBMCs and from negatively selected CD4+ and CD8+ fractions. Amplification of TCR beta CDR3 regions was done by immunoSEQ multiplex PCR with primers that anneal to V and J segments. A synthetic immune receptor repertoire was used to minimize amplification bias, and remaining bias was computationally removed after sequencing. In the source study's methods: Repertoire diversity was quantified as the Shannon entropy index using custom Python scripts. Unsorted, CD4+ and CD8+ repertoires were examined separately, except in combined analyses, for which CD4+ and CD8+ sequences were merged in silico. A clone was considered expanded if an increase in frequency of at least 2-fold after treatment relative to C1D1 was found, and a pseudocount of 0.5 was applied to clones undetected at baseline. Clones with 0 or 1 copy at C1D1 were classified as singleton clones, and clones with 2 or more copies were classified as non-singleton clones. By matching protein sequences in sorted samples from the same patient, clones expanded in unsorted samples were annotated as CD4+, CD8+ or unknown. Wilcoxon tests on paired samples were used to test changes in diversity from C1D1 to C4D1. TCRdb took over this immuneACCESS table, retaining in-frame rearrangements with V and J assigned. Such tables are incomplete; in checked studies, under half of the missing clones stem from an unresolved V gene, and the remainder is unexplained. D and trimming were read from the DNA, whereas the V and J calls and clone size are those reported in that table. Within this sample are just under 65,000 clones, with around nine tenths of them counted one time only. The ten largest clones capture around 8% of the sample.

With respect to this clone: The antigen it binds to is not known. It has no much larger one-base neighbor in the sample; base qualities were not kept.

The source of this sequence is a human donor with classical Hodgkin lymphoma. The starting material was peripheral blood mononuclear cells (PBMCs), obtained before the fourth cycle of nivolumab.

The CDR3 region has the sequence CASRRQGTDTQYF. DNA sequence: TGTGCCAGCAGGAGGCAGGGCACAGATACGCAGTATTTT. Rearrangement joined TRBV28 to TRBJ2-3; too little of a D gene remains to name it. CDR1 and CDR2 are read off the germline V gene as MDHEN and SYDVKM. The CDR3 goes from the cysteine to the phenylalanine over 13 residues. The kept DNA is CDR3 alone, 39 bases in frame from the first base. The junction shows trimming of 6 bases on V and 1 base on J, plus 8 bases between the germline ends.